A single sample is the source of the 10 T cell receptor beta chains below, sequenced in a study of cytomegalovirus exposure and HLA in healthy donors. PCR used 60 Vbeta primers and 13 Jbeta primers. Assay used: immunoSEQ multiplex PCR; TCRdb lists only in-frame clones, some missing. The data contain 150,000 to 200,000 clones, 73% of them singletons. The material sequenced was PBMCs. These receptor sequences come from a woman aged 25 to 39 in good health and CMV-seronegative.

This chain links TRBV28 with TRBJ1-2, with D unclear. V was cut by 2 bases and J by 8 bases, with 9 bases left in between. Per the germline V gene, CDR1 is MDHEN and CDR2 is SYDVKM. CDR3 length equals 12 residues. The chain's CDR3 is CASSLRGGGYTF. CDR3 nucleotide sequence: TGTGCCAGCAGTTTACGGGGAGGAGGCTACACCTTC.

The CDR3 nucleotides are TGTGCCAGCTCGCTGAGCGGGGGCGTGAACACTGAAGCTTTCTTT. It encodes CASSLSGGVNTEAFF. The chain uses TRBV18 and TRBJ1-1, with a weak D call TRBD1 (6 bases). CDR3 size: 15 residues. V shed 6 bases and J shed 0 bases, with 14 bases lying between them. Germline CDR1 reads KGHSH; CDR2 reads LQKENI.

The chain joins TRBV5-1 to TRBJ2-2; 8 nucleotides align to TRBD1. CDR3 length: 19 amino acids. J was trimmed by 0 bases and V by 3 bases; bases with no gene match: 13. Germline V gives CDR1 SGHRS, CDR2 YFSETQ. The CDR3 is CASSYHRQGSWTNTGELFF. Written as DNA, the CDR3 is TGCGCCAGCAGCTACCATCGACAGGGGTCGTGGACGAACACCGGGGAGCTGTTTTTT.

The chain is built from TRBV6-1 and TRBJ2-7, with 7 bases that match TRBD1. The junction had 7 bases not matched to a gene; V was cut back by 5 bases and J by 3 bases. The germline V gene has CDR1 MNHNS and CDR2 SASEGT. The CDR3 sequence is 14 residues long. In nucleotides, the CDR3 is TGTGCCAGCAGTCGGACAGGAGAACTCTACGAGCAGTACTTC. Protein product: CASSRTGELYEQYF.

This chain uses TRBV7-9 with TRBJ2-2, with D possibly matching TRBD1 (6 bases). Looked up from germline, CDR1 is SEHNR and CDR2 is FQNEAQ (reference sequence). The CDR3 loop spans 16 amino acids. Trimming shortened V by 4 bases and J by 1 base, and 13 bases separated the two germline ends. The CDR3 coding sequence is TGTGCCAGCAGCTCGAGCTGGGGGCTGAACACCGGGGAGCTGTTTTTT. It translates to CASSSSWGLNTGELFF.

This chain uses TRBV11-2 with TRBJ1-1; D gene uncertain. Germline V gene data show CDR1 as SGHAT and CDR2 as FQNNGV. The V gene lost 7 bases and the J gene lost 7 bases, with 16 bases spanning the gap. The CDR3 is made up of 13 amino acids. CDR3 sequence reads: CASNNGRFGEAFF. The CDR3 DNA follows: TGTGCCAGCAACAACGGGAGGTTTGGTGAAGCTTTCTTT.

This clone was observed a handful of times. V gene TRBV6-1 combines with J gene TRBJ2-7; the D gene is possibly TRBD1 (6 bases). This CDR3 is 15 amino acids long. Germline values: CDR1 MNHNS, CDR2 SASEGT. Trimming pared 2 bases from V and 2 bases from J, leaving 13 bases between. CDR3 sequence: CASSELVWGPYEQYF. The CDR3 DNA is TGTGCCAGCAGTGAACTGGTTTGGGGGCCCTACGAGCAGTACTTC.

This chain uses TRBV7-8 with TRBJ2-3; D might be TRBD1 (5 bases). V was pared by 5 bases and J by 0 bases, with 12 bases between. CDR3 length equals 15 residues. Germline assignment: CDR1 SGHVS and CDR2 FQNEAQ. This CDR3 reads CASSPARGSTDTQYF. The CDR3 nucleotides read TGTGCCAGCAGCCCGGCAAGGGGAAGCACAGATACGCAGTATTTT.

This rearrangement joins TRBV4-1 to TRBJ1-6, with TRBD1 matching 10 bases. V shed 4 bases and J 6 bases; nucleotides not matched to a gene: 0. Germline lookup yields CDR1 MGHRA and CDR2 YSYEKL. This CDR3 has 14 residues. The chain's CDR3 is CASSRQGANSPLHF. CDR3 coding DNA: TGCGCCAGCAGCCGACAGGGGGCTAATTCACCCCTCCACTTT.

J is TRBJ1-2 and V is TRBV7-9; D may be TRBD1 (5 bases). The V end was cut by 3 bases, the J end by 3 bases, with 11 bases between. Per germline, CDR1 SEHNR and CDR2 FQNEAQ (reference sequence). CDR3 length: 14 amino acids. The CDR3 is CASSFVSGYYGYTF. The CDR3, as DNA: TGTGCCAGCAGCTTTGTTTCAGGGTACTATGGCTACACCTTC.